This T cell receptor (beta chain) emerged from a study of blood T cell repertoires in COVID-19. Study-wide context: Acute and convalescent COVID-19 samples came from the United States, Italy and Spain. T cells, B-cell-depleted T cells, or PBMCs provided the cDNA or gDNA that served as material.

The CDR3 extends over 15 amino acids. The V gene's germline CDR1 is SGHNT and CDR2 YYREEE (reference sequence). V shed 2 bases and J shed 0 bases, with 12 bases lying between them. Original processing methods: Reference gene primers were amplified, and this amplification served to estimate nucleated cell counts. Assay used: immunoSEQ multiplex PCR; TCRdb lists only in-frame clones, some missing. V and J calls and clone size come straight from that table; D and trimming were deduced from the DNA. The sample yields 85,000 to 110,000 clones, nearly 85% seen once. What was sequenced was peripheral blood. The rearrangement joins TRBV5-4 to TRBJ2-7; D might be TRBD1 (6 bases). The TCR was taken from a human donor in a cohort sampled during active or convalescent COVID-19. The CDR3 DNA sequence: TGTGCCAGCAGCTTAAACAGGGACGGCTCCTACGAGCAGTACTTC. It is translated as CASSLNRDGSYEQYF.